What follows describes a single TCR beta chain. The target antigen is unknown. Separate cDNA molecules each had unique molecular identifiers attached to them. TCRdb analysed the 5' RACE reads with MiXCR anew, one entry per CDR3 protein. This sample carries some 46,000 distinct CDR3 sequences, approximately 8.5% of them seen once, and the ten largest clones take around 14%. The sample belongs to a study of early T cells in non-severe SARS-CoV-2 infection. Study context: Unsorted whole blood bulk RNA was sequenced, with unpaired chains.

Germline CDR1 MNHEY, CDR2 SVGEGT. V shed 8 bases, J shed 5 bases, and the junction held 14 bases outside the gene matches. CDR3 length: 16 amino acids. General observations from the study: Missing private and CD4 specificities, VDJdb matching favored anti-spike CD8 responses.

This clonotype was sampled from an adult who was a healthcare worker with PCR-confirmed SARS-CoV-2 infection or an uninfected control (not recorded which). The sequenced material came from whole blood. The chain recombines TRBV6-2 or TRBV6-3 with TRBJ2-1; 8 positions agree with TRBD2. CDR3 sequence (DNA): TGTGCCAGCGGGGGAAGTCTAGCGGGTGATAACAATGAGCAGTTCTTC. Translating gives CASGGSLAGDNNEQFF.